These T cell receptor beta chains were read from a single sample in a study of T cells after somatic rescue of genetic block. Repertoires were generated with immunoSEQ multiplex PCR, while TCRdb's copy carries only in-frame clones and drops some. The repertoire holds fewer than 15,000 clones, with 55% to 75% as singletons. The sample was peripheral blood mononuclear cells (PBMCs). The receptor source for this set is a boy under 18. CDR3s include the opening cysteine and the closing phenylalanine or tryptophan. The order of the fields is D gene, clone size, J gene, V gene, CDR3 protein, CDR3 DNA. The D gene is left open where the match is weak. Rows may omit the clone size; those that give it use once, few, many or a size class.

>NA|NA|TRBJ1-1|TRBV6-7
CASPHQMNTEAFF
TGTGCCAGCCCCCATCAAATGAACACTGAAGCTTTCTTT
>NA|once|TRBJ2-2|TRBV7-2
CASSQGTTGELFF
TGTGCCAGCAGCCAAGGGACTACCGGGGAGCTGTTTTTT
>NA|NA|TRBJ1-2|TRBV28
CASSSQGSFYGYTF
TGTGCCAGCAGTTCCCAGGGCAGCTTCTATGGCTACACCTTC
>NA|NA|TRBJ1-5|TRBV10-3
CAISVANQPQHF
TGTGCCATCAGTGTAGCGAATCAGCCCCAGCATTTT
>NA|NA|TRBJ1-3|TRBV7-6
CASSLQPSGNTIYF
TGTGCCAGCAGCTTACAGCCCTCTGGAAACACCATATATTTT
>NA|few|TRBJ1-1|TRBV27
CASSLSLSGNTEAFF
TGTGCCAGCAGTTTATCGTTGTCAGGGAACACTGAAGCTTTCTTT
>NA|medium-sized|TRBJ1-2|TRBV19
CASHPAGYVGYTF
TGTGCCAGTCACCCAGCCGGGTACGTTGGCTACACCTTC
>NA|NA|TRBJ1-5|TRBV6-6
CASSYLSRQPQHF
TGTGCCAGCAGTTACCTTAGTCGTCAGCCCCAGCATTTT
>NA|NA|TRBJ2-7|TRBV14
CASSQQVYSYEQYF
TGTGCCAGCAGCCAACAGGTTTACTCCTACGAGCAGTACTTC
>TRBD1|NA|TRBJ2-7|TRBV10-3
CAISEPGTGIPYKQYF
TGTGCCATCAGTGAGCCCGGGACAGGGATTCCCTACAAGCAGTACTTC
>NA|few|TRBJ2-7|TRBV11-2
CASSPGHYEQYF
TGTGCCAGCAGCCCTGGACACTACGAGCAGTACTTC
>NA|NA|TRBJ2-3|TRBV5-1
CASSLLGGFTDTQYF
TGCGCCAGCAGCTTGTTAGGAGGGTTCACAGATACGCAGTATTTT
>NA|NA|TRBJ2-2|TRBV5-1
CASSLAVVTGELFF
TGCGCCAGCAGCTTGGCCGTGGTGACCGGGGAGCTGTTTTTT
>TRBD2|NA|TRBJ2-5|TRBV4-1
CASSQVGRVETQYF
TGCGCCAGCAGCCAAGTTGGGAGGGTTGAGACCCAGTACTTC
>NA|NA|TRBJ2-3|TRBV4-2
CASSQVSLPRTDTQYF
TGTGCCAGCAGCCAAGTCTCGCTCCCCCGGACAGATACGCAGTATTTT
>NA|NA|TRBJ2-6|TRBV19
CASRWTYSGANVLTF
TGTGCCAGTAGATGGACATACTCTGGGGCCAACGTCCTGACTTTC
>NA|medium-sized|TRBJ1-6|TRBV30
CAWSVPSWGSPLHF
TGTGCCTGGAGTGTACCCTCTTGGGGTTCACCCCTCCACTTT
>NA|NA|TRBJ2-7|TRBV13
CASSLGAGSSYEQYF
TGTGCCAGCAGCTTAGGAGCGGGTAGCTCCTACGAGCAGTACTTC
>NA|once|TRBJ2-7|TRBV28
CASSLRVHEQYF
TGTGCCAGCAGTTTAAGGGTGCACGAGCAGTACTTC
>TRBD2|few|TRBJ2-1|TRBV7-3
CASSPHSWTSGSGEQFF
TGTGCCAGCAGCCCCCATTCGTGGACTAGCGGGAGTGGTGAGCAGTTCTTC
>NA|NA|TRBJ2-1|TRBV11-2
CASSPQGKVGEQFF
TGTGCCAGCAGCCCGCAGGGGAAAGTGGGTGAGCAGTTCTTC
>NA|NA|TRBJ1-4|TRBV6-6
CASSYWDLINEKLFF
TGTGCCAGCAGTTACTGGGACCTTATTAATGAAAAACTGTTTTTT
>NA|once|TRBJ2-7|TRBV27
CASLGPHSNGYEQYF
TGTGCCAGCTTAGGGCCTCACAGTAACGGGTACGAGCAGTACTTC
>NA|NA|TRBJ1-2|TRBV6-5
CASSQRVYGYTF
TGTGCCAGCAGTCAACGGGTTTATGGCTACACCTTC
>NA|few|TRBJ1-1|TRBV19
CASSIAVRTTEAFF
TGTGCCAGTAGTATAGCGGTCCGGACTACCGAAGCTTTCTTT
>NA|NA|TRBJ2-5|TRBV27
CASSSSIGRLETQYF
TGTGCCAGCAGTTCGTCCATAGGTCGTTTAGAGACCCAGTACTTC
>NA|NA|TRBJ1-2|TRBV28
CASSSSTGAYGYTF
TGTGCCAGCAGCTCCTCGACGGGGGCCTATGGCTACACCTTC
>TRBD1|NA|TRBJ2-7|TRBV9
CASSPWRDRGYEQYF
TGTGCCAGCAGCCCATGGAGGGACAGGGGCTACGAGCAGTACTTC
>TRBD2|NA|TRBJ2-3|TRBV10-1
CASSSGRGTDTQYF
TGCGCCAGCAGTAGCGGGAGAGGAACAGATACGCAGTATTTT
>NA|NA|TRBJ1-5|TRBV2
CASSVGLTNQPQHF
TGTGCCAGCAGTGTAGGGCTGACTAATCAGCCCCAGCATTTT
>NA|NA|TRBJ2-5|TRBV7-3
CASSLTGVQETQYF
TGTGCCAGCAGCTTAACGGGGGTTCAAGAGACCCAGTACTTC
>NA|NA|TRBJ1-1|TRBV7-9
CASSLEGRSRTEAFF
TGTGCCAGCAGCTTAGAGGGCAGGTCTCGGACTGAAGCTTTCTTT
>NA|NA|TRBJ1-1|TRBV2
CASSRGAGVTEAFF
TGTGCCAGCAGTCGGGGGGCCGGTGTAACTGAAGCTTTCTTT
>NA|few|TRBJ2-5|TRBV11-2
CASSLGWTSETQYF
TGTGCCAGCAGCTTAGGGTGGACAAGTGAGACCCAGTACTTC
>NA|medium-sized|TRBJ2-7|TRBV6-5
CASSYKSSYEQYF
TGTGCCAGCAGTTACAAAAGCTCCTACGAGCAGTACTTC
>TRBD2|NA|TRBJ2-2|TRBV6-1
CASSGKGLKRGGELFF
TGTGCCAGCAGTGGAAAGGGACTAAAGCGTGGCGGGGAGCTGTTTTTT
>NA|NA|TRBJ1-2|TRBV5-5
CASSLVVRSNYGYTF
TGTGCCAGCAGCTTGGTAGTCAGGTCTAACTATGGCTACACCTTC
>NA|few|TRBJ1-2|TRBV7-6
CASSSSQWAPSYGYTF
TGTGCCAGCAGCTCCTCTCAGTGGGCTCCCAGCTATGGCTACACCTTC
>NA|NA|TRBJ2-1|TRBV4-2
CASSQDVTGYNEQFF
TGTGCCAGCAGCCAAGACGTAACCGGGTACAATGAGCAGTTCTTC
>NA|NA|TRBJ2-7|TRBV7-3
CASSLAPGILYEQYF
TGTGCCAGCAGCTTAGCCCCCGGGATACTTTACGAGCAGTACTTC
>NA|few|TRBJ2-2|TRBV5-1
CASSPVLYGGGPGELFF
TGCGCCAGCAGCCCGGTTCTATACGGGGGCGGGCCCGGGGAGCTGTTTTTT
>TRBD1|few|TRBJ2-1|TRBV19
CASSIEGQPDYNEQFF
TGTGCCAGTAGTATAGAGGGACAGCCAGATTACAATGAGCAGTTCTTC
>TRBD1|NA|TRBJ1-1|TRBV9
CASSAGTGMNTEAFF
TGTGCCAGCAGCGCCGGGACAGGAATGAACACTGAAGCTTTCTTT
>TRBD1|NA|TRBJ1-1|TRBV19
CATRDRRASVGLRGNTEAFF
TGTGCCACCAGGGACAGGCGAGCATCGGTGGGTCTGAGGGGGAACACTGAAGCTTTCTTT
>NA|few|TRBJ2-7|TRBV21-1
CASSKGKRGRMDEQYF
TGTGCCAGCAGCAAAGGTAAGCGGGGGAGGATGGACGAGCAGTACTTC
>TRBD2|NA|TRBJ2-7|TRBV6-9
CASSPGGRAYEQYF
TGTGCCAGCAGCCCAGGCGGGAGAGCCTACGAGCAGTACTTC
>NA|NA|TRBJ2-6|TRBV10-3
CAIRQMAGANVLTF
TGTGCCATCAGGCAGATGGCTGGGGCCAACGTCCTGACTTTC
>NA|NA|TRBJ1-6|TRBV6-5
CASSFWPSSYNSPLHF
TGTGCCAGCAGTTTCTGGCCAAGCTCCTATAATTCACCCCTCCACTTT
>TRBD1|NA|TRBJ1-6|TRBV28
CASSRDRGASPLHF
TGTGCCAGCAGCCGAGACAGGGGGGCCTCACCCCTCCACTTT
>NA|NA|TRBJ2-5|TRBV7-3
CASSSGAWETQYF
TGTGCCAGCAGCTCCGGCGCATGGGAGACCCAGTACTTC
>NA|NA|TRBJ2-1|TRBV19
CASTQGGMFNEQFF
TGTGCCAGTACCCAGGGGGGGATGTTCAATGAGCAGTTCTTC
>TRBD1|few|TRBJ1-1|TRBV10-2
CASSRQGEKAFF
TGCGCCAGCTCTAGACAGGGGGAAAAAGCTTTCTTT
>NA|NA|TRBJ2-2|TRBV19
CASSIVGGAGTGELFF
TGTGCCAGTAGTATAGTAGGGGGAGCGGGCACCGGGGAGCTGTTTTTT
>NA|NA|TRBJ1-2|TRBV9
CASSVAPAPGYGYTF
TGTGCCAGCAGCGTAGCCCCAGCTCCTGGCTATGGCTACACCTTC
>TRBD1|NA|TRBJ2-5|TRBV7-8
CASSLVGQATLPVAQYF
TGTGCCAGCAGCTTAGTAGGACAGGCCACTCTCCCCGTGGCCCAGTACTTC
>NA|NA|TRBJ1-6|TRBV6-5
CASRQGNSPLHF
TGTGCCAGCAGACAAGGGAATTCACCCCTCCACTTT
>NA|NA|TRBJ1-2|TRBV27
CASSSRKGLLDYTF
TGTGCCAGCAGTTCCCGGAAAGGGCTTCTGGACTACACCTTC
>TRBD2|NA|TRBJ2-3|TRBV28
CASSLSLLAGITEASTDTQYF
TGTGCCAGCAGTTTATCCTTACTAGCGGGGATTACCGAAGCTAGCACAGATACGCAGTATTTT
>TRBD1|NA|TRBJ1-6|TRBV5-1
CASSWTGSFYNSPLHF
TGCGCCAGCAGCTGGACAGGGTCATTCTATAATTCACCCCTCCACTTT
>NA|few|TRBJ2-7|TRBV10-3
CAISEGYEQYF
TGTGCCATCAGTGAGGGTTACGAGCAGTACTTC